Below are 27 T cell receptor beta chains sequenced from a single sample in a study of post-analysis software for immune sequencing data. General study points: TRBV5-6, TRBV5-1 and TRBV20-1 belonged to a set of roughly five TRBV segments that were more frequent in patients than controls.

Prepared libraries of TCR beta cDNA carried unique molecular identifiers. Via MiXCR, TCRdb re-called the PCR reads, giving one row per CDR3 protein. This table holds about half a million distinct CDR3 sequences, approximately 31% found once. Their cognate antigens are unknown. The specimen was blood. The receptors here all came from a girl under 18 with multiple sclerosis.

A few counts support this clonotype. V gene TRBV7-9 combines with J gene TRBJ2-3; D is unresolved. Deletions cut 1 base from V and 5 bases from J, with 7 bases between. The CDR3 extends over 13 amino acids. CDR1 and CDR2 (germline): SEHNR, FQNEAQ (reference sequence). In nucleotides, the CDR3 is TGTGCCAGCAGCTTAGACTCCCAAGATACGCAGTATTTT. Protein: CASSLDSQDTQYF.

The chain's CDR3 is CATSESGQTYGYTF. CDR3 bases: TGTGCCACCAGTGAATCGGGACAAACCTATGGCTACACCTTC. The chain uses TRBV24-1 and TRBJ1-2, with a tentative D call TRBD1 (6 bases). The ends were cut back, 4 bases at V and 4 bases at J, with 12 bases in the middle. The CDR3 runs 14 residues. Looked up from germline, CDR1 is KGHDR and CDR2 is SFDVKD.

The gene calls are TRBV12-3 or TRBV12-4 and TRBJ1-6; D is undetermined. The CDR3 contains 13 residues. V was clipped by 4 bases and J by 13 bases, with 14 bases between them. The CDR3 coding sequence is TGTGCCAGCAGTTCAACGCGGATGTTGCCCCTCCACTTT. Amino acid sequence: CASSSTRMLPLHF.

Concerning this clonotype: One end of the junction fails to match germline, which may point to a read error. This chain connects TRBV5-1 to TRBJ2-1; 8 bases fit TRBD2. CDR1 is SGHRS, CDR2 YFSETQ, per germline. This CDR3 contains 15 residues. The CDR3 nucleotides read TGCGCCGGCAGCTTGACGGGGGGGGTCGACAATGAGCAGTTCTTC. Protein product: CAGSLTGGVDNEQFF.

This clonotype came up a few times. This chain uses TRBV6-6 with TRBJ1-5, with 9 positions matching TRBD1. Trimming took 8 bases from V and 4 from J; bases not matched to a gene: 3. Germline loops: CDR1 MNHNY, CDR2 SVGAGI (reference sequence). The CDR3 runs 13 residues. The DNA for the CDR3 is TGTGCCAGCTTCGGGACAGGGAATCAGCCCCAGCATTTT. Its protein is CASFGTGNQPQHF.

This clonotype was picked up one time. The chain uses TRBV9 and TRBJ2-1; no reliable D call. This CDR3 has 13 amino acids. From germline, CDR1 is SGDLS and CDR2 YYNGEE. V gave up 0 bases and J gave up 6 bases, with 7 bases separating them. CDR3 loop: CASSVGPSNEQFF. CDR3 bases: TGTGCCAGCAGCGTAGGACCTAGCAATGAGCAGTTCTTC. Filled out from reference TRBV9 and TRBJ2-1, the complete variable domain reads DSGVTQTPKHLITATGQRVTLRCSPRSGDLSVYWYQQSLDQGLQFLIQYYNGEERAKGNILERFSAQQFPDLHSELNLSSLELGDSALYFCASSVGPSNEQFFGPGTRLTVL.

The J gene is TRBJ2-4, the V gene TRBV20-1; D gene ambiguous. The DNA end favors TRBJ2-7, so the J call may be wrong. CDR1 and CDR2 (germline): DFQATT, SNEGSKA (reference sequence). The CDR3 consists of 10 residues. CDR3 loop: CSATSYEQYF. The CDR3 DNA sequence: TGCAGTGCTACTAGCTACGAGCAGTACTTC.

This clonotype was seen ten or more times. The gene calls are TRBV12-3 or TRBV12-4 and TRBJ2-1, with D unresolved. This CDR3 has 14 residues. Trimming shortened V by 2 bases and J by 9 bases, and 14 bases separated the two germline ends. This chain's CDR3 is CASSLRLETSEQFF. The CDR3 nucleotides are TGTGCCAGCAGTTTACGGCTAGAAACAAGTGAGCAGTTCTTC.

The V call is TRBV6-6, the J call TRBJ2-7; 10 bases line up with TRBD1. With 8 bases clipped from V and 1 base from J, the junction kept 8 bases outside the gene matches. From germline, CDR1 is MNHNY and CDR2 SVGAGI (reference sequence). CDR3 length: 15 residues. The CDR3 nucleotides read TGTGCCAGCTACAATCCGGGACAGGGGTCCTACGAGCAGTACTTC. Its translation is CASYNPGQGSYEQYF.

This clonotype was recorded a few times. The gene calls are TRBV7-8 and TRBJ2-5; 9 nucleotides agree with TRBD2. CDR3 length equals 17 residues. Trimming removed 3 bases from V and 1 base from J; junction bases left unmatched: 9. The germline gives CDR1 SGHVS, CDR2 FQNEAQ. This CDR3 reads CASSLGGRGLAQETQYF. DNA for the CDR3: TGTGCCAGCAGCTTGGGGGGTCGGGGACTAGCCCAAGAGACCCAGTACTTC.

The V gene is TRBV20-1, the J gene TRBJ1-5; D call uncertain. The CDR3 is 14 amino acids. CDR1 and CDR2 (germline): DFQATT, SNEGSKA (reference sequence). Trimming shortened V by 3 bases and J by 3 bases, and 12 bases separated the two germline ends. The CDR3 DNA is TGCAGTGCTAGTGGGGTTGGGAACAATCAGCCCCAGCATTTT. Translation gives CSASGVGNNQPQHF.

The rearrangement uses TRBV7-2 and TRBJ1-4; 10 bases line up with TRBD1. The CDR3 totals 16 residues. V lost 7 bases, J lost 4 bases, and 9 bases stayed unmatched. The V gene's germline CDR1 is SGHTA and CDR2 FQGNSA. The CDR3 is CASTPRTGGINEKLFF. CDR3 nucleotide sequence: TGTGCCAGCACGCCAAGGACAGGGGGGATTAATGAAAAACTGTTTTTT. Looking up the rest from reference TRBV7-2 and TRBJ1-4 gives the full variable domain: GAGVSQSPSNKVTEKGKDVELRCDPISGHTALYWYRQSLGQGLEFLIYFQGNSAPDKSGLPSDRFSAERTGGSVSTLTIQRTQQEDSAVYLCASTPRTGGINEKLFFGSGTQLSVL.

V gene TRBV6-6 combines with J gene TRBJ2-4, with TRBD1 matching 8 bases. The germline V gene has CDR1 MNHNY and CDR2 SVGAGI (reference sequence). The V and J ends lost 4 bases and 0 bases, in that order; junction bases with no gene match: 8. This CDR3 has 17 amino acids. The CDR3 protein is CASSWIQGVIAKNIQYF. CDR3 DNA sequence: TGTGCCAGCAGTTGGATACAGGGGGTCATAGCCAAAAACATTCAGTACTTC.

This clonotype was counted at least ten times. The chain combines TRBV5-6 with TRBJ2-3; possibly TRBD1 for D (6 bases). V shed 4 bases and J shed 2 bases, with 14 bases lying between them. Per the germline V gene, CDR1 is SGHDT and CDR2 is YYEEEE. The CDR3 contains 15 residues. CDR3 bases: TGTGCCAGCAGCAAAACGGGACATAACACAGATACGCAGTATTTT. The encoded protein is CASSKTGHNTDTQYF.

This chain joins TRBV4-1 and TRBJ1-2; D call uncertain. CDR3 length equals 14 residues. The V and J ends lost 8 bases and 8 bases respectively, with 21 bases between them. From germline, CDR1 is MGHRA and CDR2 YSYEKL. The CDR3 DNA sequence: TGCGCCAGCGGCGCCCCCGCGAGGGAGATCGGCTACACCTTC. Residues: CASGAPAREIGYTF.

There are a few counts of this clonotype. The chain joins TRBV16 to TRBJ2-3, with D tentatively TRBD2 (6 bases). The germline V and J ends were trimmed by 2 bases and 2 bases, with 11 bases remaining between them. The CDR3 totals 15 residues. Germline V gene lookup returns CDR1 KGHSY and CDR2 FQNENV. CDR3 region: CASSQLGTSTDTQYF. In nucleotides, the CDR3 is TGTGCCAGCAGCCAACTCGGGACTTCCACAGATACGCAGTATTTT.

The chain combines TRBV6-5 with TRBJ2-1; a possible D gene is TRBD2 (6 bases). The V end lost 2 bases, the J end lost 4 bases, and 12 bases lay between the germline ends. Germline V gene lookup returns CDR1 MNHEY and CDR2 SVGAGI. The CDR3 sequence is 15 residues long. The CDR3 sequence: CASSYKLAGYNEQFF. The CDR3 DNA follows: TGTGCCAGCAGTTACAAACTAGCCGGGTACAATGAGCAGTTCTTC.

This clonotype occurred many times. The J gene is TRBJ2-1, the V gene TRBV29-1; D call uncertain. The CDR3 contains 12 residues. V was shortened by 4 bases and J by 3 bases, with 7 bases between the two germline ends. Germline V lookup: CDR1 SQVTM, CDR2 ANQGSEA. The CDR3 nucleotides read TGCAGCGTTGCCCAAAACTACAATGAGCAGTTCTTC. It encodes CSVAQNYNEQFF.

There are a few counts of this clonotype. The chain employs TRBV3-1 and TRBJ2-7; 7 bases map to TRBD2. The ends lost 7 bases at V and 1 base at J; junction bases unmatched: 7. Germline loops: CDR1 LGHDT, CDR2 YNNKEL (reference sequence). This CDR3 is 14 amino acids long. The CDR3, as DNA: TGTGCCAGCAACGACGGGGGGACGTCCTACGAGCAGTACTTC. Translating gives CASNDGGTSYEQYF.

The chain links TRBV4-1 to TRBJ2-6, with D possibly TRBD2 on 6 matching bases. This CDR3 has 20 residues. The germline V and J ends were trimmed by 0 bases and 0 bases, with 18 bases remaining between them. CDR1 is MGHRA and CDR2 is YSYEKL in the germline V gene. CDR3 bases: TGCGCCAGCAGCCAAGACCTTCCGAGGGGACTGGGCTCTGGGGCCAACGTCCTGACTTTC. Its protein product is CASSQDLPRGLGSGANVLTF.

This chain uses TRBV10-3 with TRBJ1-5; D gene ambiguous. The V end was cut by 3 bases, the J end by 5 bases, with 5 bases between. The length of the CDR3 is 12 residues. From germline, CDR1 is ENHRY and CDR2 SYGVKD. In DNA form, the CDR3 reads TGTGCCATCAGTGAAGGGTATCAGCCCCAGCATTTT. Its translation is CAISEGYQPQHF.

The V gene is TRBV12-3 or TRBV12-4, the J gene TRBJ1-2; the match to TRBD1 covers 12 bases. The V gene end was trimmed by 0 bases and the J gene end by 8 bases; junction bases not matched to a gene: 7. The CDR3 is 16 amino acids. CDR3 loop: CASSLAGDRGLYGYTF. The CDR3 DNA reads TGTGCCAGCAGTTTAGCGGGGGACAGGGGGCTCTACGGCTACACCTTC.

The rearrangement uses TRBV6-2 or TRBV6-3 and TRBJ2-5; TRBD2 agrees at 11 bases. Germline CDR1 MNHEY, CDR2 SVGEGT. The CDR3 consists of 16 residues. J lost 9 bases, V lost 7 bases, and 16 bases had no gene match. CDR3 sequence reads: CASIAPSGGRGEAQYF. CDR3 sequence (DNA): TGTGCCAGCATCGCCCCTAGCGGGGGGCGCGGGGAGGCCCAGTACTTC.

The chain carries TRBV3-1 and TRBJ2-3; 9 bases agree with TRBD2. The germline gives CDR1 LGHDT, CDR2 YNNKEL (reference sequence). There are 19 residues in the CDR3. Trimming removed 0 bases from V and 1 base from J; junction bases left unmatched: 11. The chain's CDR3 is CASSQDRRGGFLGTDTQYF. DNA for the CDR3: TGTGCCAGCAGCCAAGATCGGCGGGGGGGATTTCTGGGCACAGATACGCAGTATTTT.

This clonotype has just a few counts. This rearrangement joins TRBV11-2 to TRBJ2-2; 9 nucleotides align to TRBD2. J was trimmed by 6 bases and V by 5 bases; bases with no gene match: 10. Germline V CDR1 and CDR2: SGHAT, FQNNGV. CDR3 size: 16 residues. DNA of the CDR3: TGTGCCAGCAGCCGCTCTGGGGTAGCGGGGGCCGGGGAGCTGTTTTTT. Translating it yields CASSRSGVAGAGELFF.

This rearrangement joins TRBV20-1 to TRBJ1-2; D unresolved. Germline V gives CDR1 DFQATT, CDR2 SNEGSKA (reference sequence). The CDR3 sequence is 11 residues long. The CDR3 DNA follows: TGCGGAAGAGCGGATTCCTATGGCTACACCTTC. This translates into CGRADSYGYTF.

The gene calls are TRBV6-1 and TRBJ1-1, with 7 bases identical to TRBD1. After removal of 7 bases from V and 10 bases from J, the junction contained 9 bases not matched to a gene. The CDR3 length is 12 residues. Germline assignment: CDR1 MNHNS and CDR2 SASEGT. CDR3: CASTGEGGRAFF. As DNA, the CDR3 is TGTGCCAGCACCGGAGAAGGGGGCAGAGCTTTCTTT.